This T cell receptor (beta chain) was documented in a study of cytomegalovirus exposure and HLA in healthy donors. Amplification used 60 Vbeta primers and 13 Jbeta primers. Sequencing used immunoSEQ multiplex PCR; TCRdb keeps in-frame clones, though not all of them. The sample comprises some 150,000 clones, about four fifths of which are singletons, and less than 3% rests with the top ten. The CDR3 is 15 amino acids. The V and J ends lost 4 bases and 10 bases, in that order; junction bases with no gene match: 11. Per germline, CDR1 MNHNS and CDR2 SASEGT. This chain links TRBV6-1 with TRBJ1-1; 11 positions agree with TRBD1. The sequenced sample consisted of PBMCs. The source is a male donor in good health and CMV-seronegative. CDR3 amino acids: CASSAFGQGAFVAFF. CDR3 nucleotide sequence: TGTGCCAGCAGTGCGTTTGGACAGGGGGCCTTCGTAGCTTTCTTT.